The entry below gives a single T cell receptor (beta chain) sequence along with its context. Antigen unknown. The sample originates from a study of post-analysis software for immune sequencing data. Study-wide context: In terms of disease course, relapsing-remitting, secondary progressive and progressive-relapsing multiple sclerosis were included. Study-wide results and caveats: Strong co-clustering by F measure was seen for same-batch samples. In patients, about 5 TRBV segments were more frequent than in controls, with TRBV5-6, TRBV5-1 and TRBV20-1 among them. There was significantly lower normalized Chao1 diversity in multiple sclerosis patients than in controls.

This CDR3 comprises 15 residues. The ends lost 3 bases at V and 2 bases at J; junction bases unmatched: 7. Per germline, CDR1 DFQATT and CDR2 SNEGSKA (reference sequence). Tagging with unique molecular identifiers was a feature of the TCR beta cDNA libraries. T cells numbering roughly 1 to 10 million gave rise to roughly 550,000 cDNA molecules. TCRdb recomputed calls from the PCR reads with MiXCR, one row per CDR3 protein. The sample has 750,000 to 950,000 distinct CDR3 sequences, approximately 53% seen once. Specimen: blood. The TCR sequence derives from a girl aged 10 to 17 with multiple sclerosis. The V gene is TRBV20-1, the J gene TRBJ2-5; 9 bases are a match to TRBD1. CDR3 DNA: TGCAGTGCTAGGACACCGGGACAGGGACAAGAGACCCAGTACTTC. Encoded protein: CSARTPGQGQETQYF.